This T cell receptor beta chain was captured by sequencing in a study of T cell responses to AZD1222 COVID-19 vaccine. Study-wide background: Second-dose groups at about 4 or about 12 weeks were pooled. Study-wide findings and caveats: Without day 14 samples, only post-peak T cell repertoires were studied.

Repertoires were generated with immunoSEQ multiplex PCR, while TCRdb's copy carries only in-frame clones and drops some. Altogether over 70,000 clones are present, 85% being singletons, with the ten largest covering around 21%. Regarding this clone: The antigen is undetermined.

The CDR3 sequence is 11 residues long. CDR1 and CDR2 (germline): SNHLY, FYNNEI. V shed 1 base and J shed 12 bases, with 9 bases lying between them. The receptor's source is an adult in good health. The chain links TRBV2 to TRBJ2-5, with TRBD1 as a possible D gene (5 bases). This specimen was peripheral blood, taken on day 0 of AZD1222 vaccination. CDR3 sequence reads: CASSEEGAEYF. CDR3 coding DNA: TGTGCCAGCAGTGAAGAAGGGGCGGAGTACTTC. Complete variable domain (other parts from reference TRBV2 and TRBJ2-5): EPEVTQTPSHQVTQMGQEVILRCVPISNHLYFYWYRQILGQKVEFLVSFYNNEISEKSEIFDDQFSVERPDGSNFTLKIRSTKLEDSAMYFCASSEEGAEYFGPGTRLLVL.